The 21 T cell receptor beta chains in this list originate from one sample, sequenced in a study of cytomegalovirus exposure and HLA in healthy donors. PCR primers comprised 60 Vbeta and 13 Jbeta primers. Assay used: immunoSEQ multiplex PCR; TCRdb lists only in-frame clones, some missing. Altogether around 210,000 clones are present, more than 75% being singletons, with the ten largest covering 0.24%. The sample taken for sequencing was PBMCs. These receptors came from a girl aged 2 to 10 in good health and CMV-seronegative.

Here the CDR3 DNA reads TGCGCCAGCAGCTTGACAGGGGCCACCGGGGAGCTGTTTTTT. Its translation is CASSLTGATGELFF. The V call is TRBV5-1, the J call TRBJ2-2; 7 bases fit TRBD1. V was pared by 1 base and J by 4 bases, with 1 base of the junction left unmatched. CDR1 and CDR2 (germline): SGHRS, YFSETQ. This CDR3 has 14 amino acids. The whole variable domain, remainder taken from reference TRBV5-1 and TRBJ2-2, is KAGVTQTPRYLIKTRGQQVTLSCSPISGHRSVSWYQQTPGQGLQFLFEYFSETQRNKGNFPGRFSGRQFSNSRSEMNVSTLELGDSALYLCASSLTGATGELFFGEGSRLTVL.

This chain links TRBV7-6 with TRBJ1-3; no clear D. This CDR3 has 14 residues. The V gene lost 2 bases and the J gene lost 1 base, with 6 bases spanning the gap. The V gene's germline CDR1 is SGHVS and CDR2 FNYEAQ. The CDR3 region has the DNA TGTGCCAGCAGCTTACGGGAGTCTGGAAACACCATATATTTT. Its protein product is CASSLRESGNTIYF.

This chain joins TRBV5-1 and TRBJ2-7, with TRBD2 matching 16 bases. The CDR3 runs to 15 residues. With 4 bases clipped from V and 7 bases from J, the junction kept 5 bases outside the gene matches. From germline, CDR1 is SGHRS and CDR2 YFSETQ. CDR3 sequence reads: CASSTGLAGGSEQYF. The DNA of the CDR3 is TGCGCCAGCAGCACGGGACTAGCGGGGGGGAGTGAGCAGTACTTC.

V and J are TRBV7-9 and TRBJ2-7; D may be TRBD2 (5 bases). The CDR3 covers 17 residues. Trimming took off 5 bases at V and 2 bases at J, with 22 bases between the two ends. The V gene's germline CDR1 is SEHNR and CDR2 FQNEAQ (reference sequence). CDR3 loop: CASSPRLKSRTAYEQYF. The DNA of the CDR3 is TGTGCCAGCAGCCCCCGTTTGAAGTCCAGGACTGCCTACGAGCAGTACTTC.

This rearrangement joins TRBV19 to TRBJ2-5; 8 bases fit TRBD1. In germline, CDR1 is LNHDA, CDR2 SQIVND (reference sequence). The V segment lost 2 bases and the J segment 4 bases; nucleotides outside the gene matches: 0. The CDR3 totals 13 residues. The CDR3 DNA sequence: TGTGCCAGTAGTATAACAGGGGGAGAGACCCAGTACTTC. Translated, it gives CASSITGGETQYF.

V usage is TRBV5-1 and J usage is TRBJ2-2; TRBD2 matches at 14 bases. The V and J ends lost 4 bases and 3 bases, in that order; junction bases with no gene match: 5. From germline, CDR1 is SGHRS and CDR2 YFSETQ. CDR3 length equals 17 residues. CDR3 coding DNA: TGCGCCAGCAGCCCCCGACTAGCGGGGGGGGACACCGGGGAGCTGTTTTTT. Translated: CASSPRLAGGDTGELFF.

Only one count was recorded for this clone. V usage is TRBV5-6 and J usage is TRBJ2-7, with 9 positions matching TRBD1. The CDR3 is 14 residues long. The germline V gene has CDR1 SGHDT and CDR2 YYEEEE. Losses at the gene ends were 5 bases for V and 4 bases for J; bases not matched to a gene: 7. DNA of the CDR3: TGTGCCAGCAGTCCCGGGACAGGGCTATACGAGCAGTACTTC. Protein: CASSPGTGLYEQYF. Filled out from reference TRBV5-6 and TRBJ2-7, the complete variable domain reads DAGVTQSPTHLIKTRGQQVTLRCSPKSGHDTVSWYQQALGQGPQFIFQYYEEEERQRGNFPDRFSGHQFPNYSSELNVNALLLGDSALYLCASSPGTGLYEQYFGPGTRLTVT.

The rearrangement links TRBV10-3 to TRBJ2-7, with 9 bases matching TRBD2. The junction had 8 bases not matched to a gene; V was cut back by 11 bases and J by 3 bases. Germline V gives CDR1 ENHRY, CDR2 SYGVKD. This CDR3 spans 13 amino acids. The CDR3 DNA sequence: TGTGCCTCTACGGGACTAGCAGACTACGAGCAGTACTTC. It translates to CASTGLADYEQYF.

This chain uses TRBV6-1 with TRBJ1-3; D unresolved. This CDR3 contains 14 residues. With 1 base removed from V and 0 bases from J, the gap between germline ends came to 4 bases. CDR1 is MNHNS, CDR2 SASEGT, per germline. CDR3 DNA: TGTGCCAGCAGTGAAGGCGCCTCTGGAAACACCATATATTTT. Its translation: CASSEGASGNTIYF.

This clone was seen just once. V usage is TRBV7-2 and J usage is TRBJ1-2, with D unresolved. Germline V lookup: CDR1 SGHTA, CDR2 FQGNSA. Deletions cut 3 bases from V and 0 bases from J, with 14 bases between. There are 16 residues in the CDR3. The CDR3 loop is CASSFGGRTTNYGYTF. In nucleotides, the CDR3 is TGTGCCAGCAGCTTCGGCGGCCGGACTACTAACTATGGCTACACCTTC.

The genes are TRBV6-5 and TRBJ1-3; D unclear. Germline values: CDR1 MNHEY, CDR2 SVGAGI. V was trimmed by 8 bases and J by 4 bases, leaving 18 bases between them. There are 15 residues in the CDR3. The CDR3 protein is CASGFSGISGNTIYF. Here the CDR3 DNA reads TGTGCCAGCGGTTTTTCCGGGATTTCAGGAAACACCATATATTTT.

This clone was observed once. This chain connects TRBV5-4 to TRBJ2-3; 7 bases line up with TRBD2. Germline V gene data show CDR1 as SGHNT and CDR2 as YYREEE (reference sequence). The CDR3 contains 16 residues. The J segment lost 4 bases and the V segment lost 4 bases, leaving 12 bases of the junction unmatched. In DNA, the CDR3 is TGTGCCAGCAGCCCGACGGGCGGGAGTGTCCCAGATACGCAGTATTTT. Protein sequence: CASSPTGGSVPDTQYF.

This clone has just one count. The chain has TRBV6-5 and TRBJ2-7; 7 bases map to TRBD2. Germline CDR1 is MNHEY and CDR2 is SVGAGI. After removal of 0 bases from V and 2 bases from J, the junction contained 7 bases not matched to a gene. This CDR3 spans 16 amino acids. CDR3 residues: CASSYSGGSHPYEQYF. The CDR3 DNA reads TGTGCCAGCAGTTACTCGGGCGGGAGTCACCCCTACGAGCAGTACTTC.

The V and J genes are TRBV6-1 and TRBJ2-3; the match to TRBD2 covers 7 bases. The germline V gene has CDR1 MNHNS and CDR2 SASEGT. Trimming at V came to 7 bases and at J to 2 bases, leaving 9 bases not matched to a gene. CDR3 length equals 15 residues. The CDR3 reads CASTMGGTYTDTQYF. In DNA, the CDR3 is TGTGCCAGCACCATGGGGGGGACTTACACAGATACGCAGTATTTT.

V is TRBV6-1 and J is TRBJ1-5; D ambiguous. V was trimmed by 7 bases and J by 6 bases, leaving 16 bases between them. CDR3 length: 14 amino acids. Germline V gene sequence: CDR1 MNHNS, CDR2 SASEGT. CDR3 sequence: CASTVEVLTQPQHF. In nucleotides, the CDR3 is TGTGCCAGCACGGTCGAGGTTTTGACTCAGCCCCAGCATTTT.

The table lists this clone with a count of one. This chain connects TRBV30 to TRBJ2-3; 12 nucleotides align to TRBD2. J was trimmed by 4 bases and V by 8 bases; bases with no gene match: 19. This CDR3 has 18 residues. CDR1 is GTSNPN, CDR2 SVGIG, per germline (reference sequence). The chain's CDR3 is CARSNERSSGGAADTQYF. CDR3 in DNA: TGTGCCCGATCCAACGAGAGATCTAGCGGGGGGGCAGCAGATACGCAGTATTTT.

The rearrangement joins TRBV4-1 to TRBJ1-5; no clear D gene. The CDR3 length is 17 residues. From germline, CDR1 is MGHRA and CDR2 YSYEKL. Trimming took 1 base from V and 6 from J, leaving 19 bases between them. The CDR3 reads CASSQVPNTGRVQPQHF. CDR3 coding DNA: TGCGCCAGCAGCCAAGTTCCGAATACGGGGAGGGTTCAGCCCCAGCATTTT.

The genes are TRBV2 and TRBJ2-3, with D uncertain. V lost 8 bases, J lost 1 base, and 7 bases lay in between. The germline CDR1 and CDR2 sequences are SNHLY and FYNNEI. The CDR3 spans 12 residues. CDR3 DNA sequence: TGTGCCAGCTCTCCAGGCACAGATACGCAGTATTTT. Translated: CASSPGTDTQYF.

With respect to this clone: This CDR3 is missing its conserved last phenylalanine or tryptophan, likely due to a read error. The DNA for the CDR3 is TGTGCCAGCACCTATGACAGGGGGGTAGGCTACACCATC. Its translation is CASTYDRGVGYTI. This chain joins TRBV5-4 and TRBJ1-2; 9 bases fit TRBD1. J gave up 8 bases and V 6 bases, and 8 bases lay outside the gene matches. The CDR3 extends over 13 amino acids. CDR1 and CDR2 from the germline V gene are SGHNT and YYREEE (reference sequence).

The genes are TRBV30 and TRBJ1-2; D remains unclear. Germline V lookup: CDR1 GTSNPN, CDR2 SVGIG (reference sequence). The V gene lost 3 bases and the J gene lost 0 bases, with 8 bases spanning the gap. This CDR3 is built from 13 residues. CDR3 nucleotide sequence: TGTGCCTGGAGCGACGGAGCTAACTATGGCTACACCTTC. This sequence encodes CAWSDGANYGYTF.

In its sample, this clone was seen once. V usage is TRBV6-1 and J usage is TRBJ1-5; D is perhaps TRBD1 (5 bases). Trimming stripped 2 bases from V and 1 base from J, with 9 bases between. This CDR3 comprises 15 residues. CDR1 is MNHNS, CDR2 SASEGT, per germline. CDR3 sequence: CASSEQGRSNQPQHF. The CDR3 DNA sequence: TGTGCCAGCAGTGAACAGGGAAGGAGCAATCAGCCCCAGCATTTT.